Each of the 27 T cell receptor beta chains below was sequenced from the same sample in a study of tumor-infiltrating T cells and Merkel cell polyomavirus. Study context: CD8+ T cells recognized the Merkel cell polyomavirus KLL epitope.

All patients' tumors stained robustly positive for Merkel cell polyomavirus Large T antigen by immunohistochemistry. Assay used: immunoSEQ multiplex PCR; TCRdb lists only in-frame clones, some missing. The top ten hold around 2.7% of the sample, which has over 20,000 clones, approximately 90% seen once. Sequencing used lymph node tissue. These receptors originate from a man aged 50-59 years with Merkel cell carcinoma.

The V gene is TRBV19, the J gene TRBJ2-3; D is perhaps TRBD2 (5 bases). Trimming took off 4 bases at V and 8 bases at J, with 19 bases between the two ends. Germline-derived CDR1 and CDR2 are LNHDA and SQIVND (reference sequence). The CDR3 has 15 amino acids. CDR3 amino acids: CASSKPGGLGGTQYF. The CDR3 bases are TGTGCCAGTAGTAAACCAGGAGGCCTCGGAGGTACGCAGTATTTT.

The V gene is TRBV7-9, the J gene TRBJ2-1; 11 bases agree with TRBD2. The junction had 6 bases not matched to a gene; V was cut back by 5 bases and J by 6 bases. Germline CDR1 reads SEHNR; CDR2 reads FQNEAQ (reference sequence). The CDR3 has 15 residues. DNA of the CDR3: TGTGCCAGCAGCGATAGCGGGAGGGCGGGCAATGAGCAGTTCTTC. It yields the protein CASSDSGRAGNEQFF.

The chain is built from TRBV7-9 and TRBJ2-7, with D tentatively TRBD2 (7 bases). CDR3 length: 14 residues. Germline-derived CDR1 and CDR2 are SEHNR and FQNEAQ (reference sequence). The V and J ends lost 6 bases and 2 bases respectively, with 14 bases between them. The CDR3 spells CASSLGGRTYEQYF. As DNA, the CDR3 is TGTGCCAGCAGTTTGGGGGGGCGAACCTACGAGCAGTACTTC.

The chain couples TRBV2 to TRBJ2-1, with 7 bases matching TRBD2. CDR1 is SNHLY and CDR2 is FYNNEI in the germline V gene. V shed 7 bases, J shed 7 bases, and the junction held 10 bases outside the gene matches. This CDR3 is 14 amino acids long. The CDR3 sequence: CASNRGGPSNEQFF. The CDR3 nucleotides are TGTGCCAGCAATCGGGGAGGGCCAAGTAATGAGCAGTTCTTC.

This clone was detected once. The chain has TRBV19 and TRBJ1-2; D possibly corresponds to TRBD1 (5 bases). The V and J ends lost 3 bases and 6 bases respectively, with 8 bases between them. Germline lookup yields CDR1 LNHDA and CDR2 SQIVND (reference sequence). The CDR3 covers 12 residues. The chain's CDR3 is CASSMGLNGYTF. The CDR3 DNA is TGTGCCAGTAGTATGGGGCTAAATGGCTACACCTTC.

V gene TRBV6-1 combines with J gene TRBJ1-2; D not certain. The CDR3 is 16 amino acids. Trimming took 2 bases from V and 3 from J, leaving 16 bases between them. Looked up from germline, CDR1 is MNHNS and CDR2 is SASEGT. CDR3 loop: CASSEISLQAYYGYTF. CDR3 nucleotides: TGTGCCAGCAGTGAAATTTCCCTCCAAGCGTACTATGGCTACACCTTC.

This sequence joins TRBV6-5 and TRBJ1-2, with 11 positions matching TRBD1. Trimming cost V 10 bases and J 5 bases; bases outside gene matches: 9. Germline V gives CDR1 MNHEY, CDR2 SVGAGI. The CDR3 totals 14 residues. CDR3 bases: TGTGCCACCGCGTCGGGACAGGGGGGATATGGCTACACCTTC. It is translated as CATASGQGGYGYTF.

The chain couples TRBV27 to TRBJ2-3, with 7 bases that match TRBD2. CDR1 MNHEY and CDR2 SMNVEV come from the germline V gene (reference sequence). V trimming: 6 bases; J trimming: 4 bases; junction bases outside the gene matches: 7. The CDR3 totals 14 residues. The CDR3 DNA follows: TGTGCCAGCAGCGTGACTAGCCCCCCAGATACGCAGTATTTT. Translation: CASSVTSPPDTQYF.

The chain has TRBV6-5 and TRBJ2-5, with a possible D match to TRBD2 (5 bases). Germline lookup yields CDR1 MNHEY and CDR2 SVGAGI. The ends were cut back, 2 bases at V and 5 bases at J, with 18 bases in the middle. The CDR3 runs 16 residues. The CDR3, as DNA: TGTGCCAGCAGTTACAGCTCGCTAGCAGTGTCTGAGACCCAGTACTTC. It specifies CASSYSSLAVSETQYF.

The J gene is TRBJ2-2, the V gene TRBV28; 7 bases line up with TRBD2. CDR3 length: 16 amino acids. Losses at the gene ends were 2 bases for V and 4 bases for J; bases not matched to a gene: 7. CDR1 and CDR2 (germline): MDHEN, SYDVKM. CDR3 loop: CASSLRAGGSTGELFF. CDR3 DNA: TGTGCCAGCAGTTTACGGGCCGGGGGGTCCACCGGGGAGCTGTTTTTT.

This chain joins TRBV4-1 and TRBJ1-1; 7 nucleotides match TRBD1. Looked up from germline, CDR1 is MGHRA and CDR2 is YSYEKL. Germline trimming cut 6 bases from V and 5 bases from J; bases unmatched to any gene: 12. CDR3 length: 15 residues. The CDR3 sequence: CASSLGNRGNTEAFF. CDR3 DNA sequence: TGCGCCAGCAGTCTCGGCAACAGGGGAAATACTGAAGCTTTCTTT.

This chain joins TRBV7-2 and TRBJ2-1, with 12 bases identical to TRBD2. CDR1 and CDR2 (germline): SGHTA, FQGNSA. V trimming: 5 bases; J trimming: 7 bases; junction bases outside the gene matches: 6. The CDR3 is 15 residues long. The CDR3 here is CASSASGGAGNEQFF. For the CDR3, the DNA is TGTGCCAGCAGCGCTAGCGGGGGGGCCGGGAATGAGCAGTTCTTC.

The CDR3 DNA is TGTGCCAGCAGCTCCGACAGGGTTTCCCTCGAGCAGTACTTC. Amino acid sequence: CASSSDRVSLEQYF. The chain joins TRBV11-2 to TRBJ2-7, with 7 nucleotides matching TRBD1. V lost 4 bases, J lost 6 bases, and 9 bases stayed unmatched. The CDR3 runs 14 residues. CDR1 SGHAT and CDR2 FQNNGV come from the germline V gene.

The V gene is TRBV5-4, the J gene TRBJ1-2; no reliable D call. Germline CDR1 SGHNT, CDR2 YYREEE (reference sequence). The CDR3 extends over 9 amino acids. V lost 4 bases and J lost 12, with 7 bases in between. The CDR3 region is CASSPPDTF. The CDR3 DNA follows: TGTGCCAGCAGCCCCCCCGACACCTTC. Using reference TRBV5-4 and TRBJ1-2 for the parts outside the CDR3, the full variable domain is ETGVTQSPTHLIKTRGQQVTLRCSSQSGHNTVSWYQQALGQGPQFIFQYYREEENGRGNFPPRFSGLQFPNYSSELNVNALELDDSALYLCASSPPDTFGSGTRLTVV.

The gene calls are TRBV5-1 and TRBJ2-5; 9 nucleotides agree with TRBD2. This CDR3 is 15 amino acids long. The V gene's germline CDR1 is SGHRS and CDR2 YFSETQ. After removal of 0 bases from V and 5 bases from J, the junction contained 5 bases not matched to a gene. CDR3 amino acids: CASSLVAGVLETQYF. In DNA form, the CDR3 reads TGCGCCAGCAGCTTGGTAGCGGGAGTTTTGGAGACCCAGTACTTC.

V and J are TRBV7-3 and TRBJ1-2; tentative D call: TRBD1 (6 bases). The germline gives CDR1 SGHTA, CDR2 FQGTGA. The ends were cut back, 5 bases at V and 4 bases at J, with 17 bases in the middle. CDR3 length equals 15 residues. CDR3 protein: CASSPKQGGGYGYTF. The CDR3 region has the DNA TGTGCCAGCAGCCCGAAACAGGGTGGGGGCTATGGCTACACCTTC. The whole variable domain, filled in from reference TRBV7-3 and TRBJ1-2, reads GAGVSQTPSNKVTEKGKYVELRCDPISGHTALYWYRQSLGQGPEFLIYFQGTGAADDSGLPNDRFFAVRPEGSVSTLKIQRTERGDSAVYLCASSPKQGGGYGYTFGSGTRLTVV.

V gene TRBV7-2 combines with J gene TRBJ2-5; D possibly corresponds to TRBD2 (6 bases). Germline lookup yields CDR1 SGHTA and CDR2 FQGNSA. The ends were cut back, 1 base at V and 4 bases at J, with 13 bases in the middle. The CDR3 sequence is 15 residues long. As DNA, the CDR3 is TGTGCCAGCAGCTTAGGGGACTGGGGAACAGAGACCCAGTACTTC. The encoded protein is CASSLGDWGTETQYF.

The chain recombines TRBV28 with TRBJ1-2; D is uncertain. CDR3 length: 13 residues. Germline V gene lookup returns CDR1 MDHEN and CDR2 SYDVKM. The V and J ends lost 3 bases and 0 bases respectively, with 5 bases between them. DNA of the CDR3: TGTGCCAGCAGTTTCTCCCCTAACTATGGCTACACCTTC. Translated: CASSFSPNYGYTF.

J is TRBJ2-1 and V is TRBV9, with 11 bases identical to TRBD2. The CDR3 contains 16 residues. Germline V gene data show CDR1 as SGDLS and CDR2 as YYNGEE. The V gene end was trimmed by 0 bases and the J gene end by 8 bases; junction bases not matched to a gene: 7. The DNA for the CDR3 is TGTGCCAGCAGCGTAGTGAGTAGCGGGAGGGGCGATGAGCAGTTCTTC. It is translated as CASSVVSSGRGDEQFF.

This clone was seen only once. The CDR3 bases are TGTGCCAGTAGTATAGGTGTAGATTCCACCCCCCGGGAGCTGTTTTTT. Translation gives CASSIGVDSTPRELFF. The chain joins TRBV19 to TRBJ2-2; unclear D gene. Germline lookup yields CDR1 LNHDA and CDR2 SQIVND (reference sequence). The CDR3 extends over 16 amino acids. Trimming pared 1 base from V and 9 bases from J, leaving 18 bases between.

The rearrangement uses TRBV7-3 and TRBJ2-2; 9 bases agree with TRBD2. This CDR3 comprises 17 residues. Germline V CDR1 and CDR2: SGHTA, FQGTGA. V gave up 2 bases and J gave up 0 bases; unmatched junction bases: 4. The CDR3 is CASSLVAGVANTGELFF. Written as DNA, the CDR3 is TGTGCCAGCAGCTTAGTAGCGGGGGTTGCGAACACCGGGGAGCTGTTTTTT. The whole variable domain, filled in from reference TRBV7-3 and TRBJ2-2, reads GAGVSQTPSNKVTEKGKYVELRCDPISGHTALYWYRQSLGQGPEFLIYFQGTGAADDSGLPNDRFFAVRPEGSVSTLKIQRTERGDSAVYLCASSLVAGVANTGELFFGEGSRLTVL.

This chain links TRBV28 with TRBJ2-5; D is ambiguous. Germline V gives CDR1 MDHEN, CDR2 SYDVKM. CDR3 length equals 11 residues. Trimming took off 5 bases at V and 5 bases at J, with 6 bases between the two ends. The CDR3 coding sequence is TGTGCCAGCAGTCCTTTGGAGACCCAGTACTTC. Its protein product is CASSPLETQYF. Full variable domain (rest looked up from reference TRBV28 and TRBJ2-5): DVKVTQSSRYLVKRTGEKVFLECVQDMDHENMFWYRQDPGLGLRLIYFSYDVKMKEKGDIPEGYSVSREKKERFSLILESASTNQTSMYLCASSPLETQYFGPGTRLLVL.

This clone was counted a few times. CDR3 DNA sequence: TGTGCCAGCAGCTCTAGTGGCATCTACGAGCAGTACTTC. Translating it yields CASSSSGIYEQYF. The chain is built from TRBV11-1 and TRBJ2-7, with no clear D. The CDR3 extends over 13 amino acids. The germline V and J ends were trimmed by 4 bases and 3 bases, with 10 bases remaining between them. Germline-derived CDR1 and CDR2 are SGHAT and FQDESV (reference sequence).

This clone showed up just once. The chain couples TRBV5-6 to TRBJ1-1, with D uncertain. CDR3 length equals 13 residues. CDR1 is SGHDT and CDR2 is YYEEEE in the germline V gene. Trimming removed 0 bases from V and 4 bases from J, with 7 bases in between. As DNA, the CDR3 is TGTGCCAGCAGCTTGGGGAGTGTCACTGAAGCTTTCTTT. It is translated as CASSLGSVTEAFF.

The chain uses TRBV28 and TRBJ2-7; 9 nucleotides line up with TRBD1. The V gene end was trimmed by 4 bases and the J gene end by 6 bases; junction bases not matched to a gene: 7. The CDR3 contains 14 residues. In germline, CDR1 is MDHEN, CDR2 SYDVKM. CDR3 bases: TGTGCCAGCAGTTCTCCCGGGACAGGGTCCGAGCAGTACTTC. It yields the protein CASSSPGTGSEQYF.

This clone was found a few times. This sample includes further DNA sequences coding for the same CDR3. The V call is TRBV7-9, the J call TRBJ2-5; D gene uncertain. Germline assignment: CDR1 SEHNR and CDR2 FQNEAQ (reference sequence). The CDR3 is 13 residues long. V was shortened by 2 bases and J by 2 bases, with 6 bases between the two germline ends. Here the CDR3 reads CASSLKLQETQYF. In nucleotides, the CDR3 is TGTGCCAGCAGCTTAAAACTGCAAGAGACCCAGTACTTC.

The V gene is TRBV19, the J gene TRBJ1-5, with 11 bases aligning to TRBD1. CDR3 size: 16 residues. Germline-derived CDR1 and CDR2 are LNHDA and SQIVND (reference sequence). Trimming took 6 bases from V and 5 from J; bases not matched to a gene: 9. CDR3 bases: TGTGCCAGTAGCAACTTCCGGACAGGGGGCGATCAGCCCCAGCATTTT. Amino acids: CASSNFRTGGDQPQHF.